One sample yielded the 29 T cell receptor beta chains listed below, sequenced in a study of T cell responses to AZD1222 COVID-19 vaccine. TCRdb's copy holds only in-frame clones and misses some; the assay was immunoSEQ multiplex PCR. The sample has roughly 150,000 clones, 90% seen once. This specimen was peripheral blood, taken on day 0 of AZD1222 vaccination. Receptors were obtained from an adult in good health.

In its sample, this clone was seen once. This chain joins TRBV7-2 and TRBJ2-1; TRBD2 agrees at 7 bases. Germline V gives CDR1 SGHTA, CDR2 FQGNSA. The CDR3 is 16 residues long. The V segment lost 1 base and the J segment 8 bases; nucleotides outside the gene matches: 11. This CDR3 is CASSLGGGRTSYEQFF. In DNA form, the CDR3 reads TGTGCCAGCAGCTTAGGGGGAGGGCGCACATCTTATGAGCAGTTCTTC.

The V and J genes are TRBV7-9 and TRBJ1-2; perhaps TRBD1 as D (5 bases). The germline CDR1 and CDR2 sequences are SEHNR and FQNEAQ (reference sequence). The CDR3 length is 14 residues. Trimming took off 2 bases at V and 3 bases at J, with 10 bases between the two ends. The CDR3 DNA sequence: TGTGCCAGCAGCTTACAGGGTGGGGACTATGGCTACACCTTC. It is translated as CASSLQGGDYGYTF.

This chain connects TRBV7-7 to TRBJ2-5, with 8 bases that match TRBD2. The CDR3 runs to 15 residues. Losses at the gene ends were 5 bases for V and 3 bases for J; bases not matched to a gene: 8. Germline CDR1 reads SSHAT; CDR2 reads FNYEAQ (reference sequence). CDR3 DNA sequence: TGTGCCAGCAGCCCCAACCCGGGAGGGAAAGAGACCCAGTACTTC. It specifies CASSPNPGGKETQYF. The variable domain in full, with the rest retrieved from reference TRBV7-7 and TRBJ2-5, is GAGVSQSPRYKVTKRGQDVTLRCDPISSHATLYWYQQALGQGPEFLTYFNYEAQPDKSGLPSDRFSAERPEGSISTLTIQRTEQRDSAMYRCASSPNPGGKETQYFGPGTRLLVL.

The chain joins TRBV18 to TRBJ1-2, with unresolved D. V was trimmed by 3 bases and J by 8 bases, leaving 13 bases between them. The CDR3 has 13 residues. Germline values: CDR1 KGHSH, CDR2 LQKENI. This chain's CDR3 is CASSPPLKSGYTF. Here the CDR3 DNA reads TGTGCCAGCTCACCTCCGCTCAAGTCGGGCTACACCTTC.

The DNA for the CDR3 is TGTGCCAGTAGTACTCTCTCTTACAATTTGGACAGAGGGGAGCTGTTTTTT. Its protein product is CASSTLSYNLDRGELFF. The genes are TRBV19 and TRBJ2-2, with D possibly TRBD1 on 6 matching bases. This CDR3 is built from 17 residues. With 4 bases removed from V and 8 bases from J, the gap between germline ends came to 23 bases. Germline CDR1 reads LNHDA; CDR2 reads SQIVND (reference sequence).

This chain connects TRBV27 to TRBJ1-5; 10 nucleotides match TRBD1. In germline, CDR1 is MNHEY, CDR2 SMNVEV (reference sequence). V lost 3 bases, J lost 6 bases, and 11 bases stayed unmatched. The CDR3 totals 17 residues. This CDR3 reads CASSLTGGPFLSQPQHF. The DNA for the CDR3 is TGTGCCAGCAGTTTGACAGGGGGCCCTTTCCTTAGTCAGCCCCAGCATTTT.

DNA of the CDR3: TGTGCCAGCAGCCCACTAGCGGGAGGGATTGCAGATACGCAGTATTTT. This translates into CASSPLAGGIADTQYF. The chain has TRBV7-2 and TRBJ2-3; 13 bases map to TRBD2. The V segment lost 5 bases and the J segment 4 bases; nucleotides outside the gene matches: 6. The V gene's germline CDR1 is SGHTA and CDR2 FQGNSA. The CDR3 totals 16 residues.

The chain joins TRBV5-6 to TRBJ1-1; D gene ambiguous. The germline gives CDR1 SGHDT, CDR2 YYEEEE. Trimming removed 0 bases from V and 4 bases from J, with 13 bases in between. The CDR3 is 15 amino acids. Here the CDR3 reads CASSLVRSSGTEAFF. The CDR3 nucleotides read TGTGCCAGCAGCTTGGTCCGTTCTAGTGGCACTGAAGCTTTCTTT.

V and J are TRBV7-3 and TRBJ1-1; the match to TRBD1 covers 9 bases. V dropped 1 base and J dropped 3; count of bases not matched to a gene: 3. This CDR3 has 15 amino acids. CDR1 SGHTA and CDR2 FQGTGA come from the germline V gene. The CDR3 region has the DNA TGTGCCAGCAGCTTAAGGACAGGGGAGGACACTGAAGCTTTCTTT. Its translation: CASSLRTGEDTEAFF.

This clone showed up just once. The chain uses TRBV20-1 and TRBJ1-2; TRBD1 matches at 8 bases. Per germline, CDR1 DFQATT and CDR2 SNEGSKA (reference sequence). The CDR3 spans 11 residues. With 5 bases clipped from V and 4 bases from J, the junction kept 0 bases outside the gene matches. CDR3 in DNA: TGCAGTGCTGACAGGGGCTATGGCTACACCTTC. This gives the protein CSADRGYGYTF.

CDR3 in DNA: TGTGCCAGCAGTCGGGAACCCAGAGGGTTAACAGGCTACACCTTC. It yields the protein CASSREPRGLTGYTF. The V gene is TRBV6-5, the J gene TRBJ1-2, with D uncertain. This CDR3 contains 15 residues. V shed 5 bases and J shed 8 bases, with 21 bases lying between them. CDR1 is MNHEY, CDR2 SVGAGI, per germline.

This chain joins TRBV6-5 and TRBJ2-1; possibly TRBD2 for D (6 bases). The length of the CDR3 is 13 residues. The germline V gene has CDR1 MNHEY and CDR2 SVGAGI. Deletions cut 6 bases from V and 7 bases from J, with 13 bases between. The CDR3 loop reads CASSRGGLNEQFF. CDR3 nucleotide sequence: TGTGCCAGCAGCCGCGGAGGGCTTAATGAGCAGTTCTTC.

V and J are TRBV24-1 and TRBJ2-2; 7 nucleotides align to TRBD1. The CDR3 runs 17 residues. Per the germline V gene, CDR1 is KGHDR and CDR2 is SFDVKD. The junction had 9 bases not matched to a gene; V was cut back by 3 bases and J by 3 bases. DNA of the CDR3: TGTGCCACCAGTGATAAACAGGGGTTAAGGGACACCGGGGAGCTGTTTTTT. It translates to CATSDKQGLRDTGELFF.

This clone has only one observation. In DNA form, the CDR3 reads TGTGCCAGCAGCTTTTGGCATATGAACACTGAAGCTTTCTTT. Translating gives CASSFWHMNTEAFF. V and J are TRBV11-1 and TRBJ1-1, with D unresolved. This CDR3 contains 14 residues. Germline lookup yields CDR1 SGHAT and CDR2 FQDESV (reference sequence). V gave up 3 bases and J gave up 0 bases, with 8 bases separating them.

This clone came up many times. The chain is built from TRBV5-4 and TRBJ2-7; 7 bases align to TRBD2. This CDR3 spans 15 amino acids. The germline gives CDR1 SGHNT, CDR2 YYREEE (reference sequence). V gave up 0 bases and J gave up 4 bases; unmatched junction bases: 7. As DNA, the CDR3 is TGTGCCAGCAGCTTGGCGGGGACTACCAAATACGAGCAGTACTTC. Translated: CASSLAGTTKYEQYF.

The V and J genes are TRBV4-1 and TRBJ2-7; 8 bases map to TRBD2. Losses at the gene ends were 1 base for V and 4 bases for J; bases not matched to a gene: 12. The CDR3 contains 17 residues. CDR1 is MGHRA, CDR2 YSYEKL, per germline. Here the CDR3 reads CASSQVPGLVGFYEQYF. The CDR3 bases are TGCGCCAGCAGCCAAGTCCCGGGACTAGTCGGGTTTTACGAGCAGTACTTC.

The V call is TRBV24-1, the J call TRBJ1-1; D is perhaps TRBD1 (5 bases). The CDR3 totals 12 residues. Germline V lookup: CDR1 KGHDR, CDR2 SFDVKD. V lost 4 bases to trimming and J lost 8 bases, with 10 bases between them. As DNA, the CDR3 is TGTGCCACCAGTGACTCCGACAGAGAAGCTTTCTTT. As protein: CATSDSDREAFF.

The genes are TRBV7-6 and TRBJ2-7; 7 bases fit TRBD1. Germline trimming cut 1 base from V and 6 bases from J; bases unmatched to any gene: 9. CDR1 is SGHVS, CDR2 FNYEAQ, per germline. This CDR3 region has 15 residues. This chain's CDR3 is CASSLEDRTGLEQYF. In nucleotides, the CDR3 is TGTGCCAGCAGCTTAGAAGACAGGACAGGACTCGAGCAGTACTTC.

CDR3 nucleotides: TGTGCCAGCTCCATTTTACCAGGGCTTAGGGGCTACGAGCAGTACTTC. Translating gives CASSILPGLRGYEQYF. The V gene is TRBV18, the J gene TRBJ2-7; a possible D gene is TRBD1 (5 bases). The CDR3 is made up of 16 amino acids. Trimming removed 6 bases from V and 3 bases from J, with 21 bases in between. CDR1 and CDR2 from the germline V gene are KGHSH and LQKENI.

The chain employs TRBV19 and TRBJ2-2; D not resolved. CDR3 length: 12 amino acids. Germline CDR1 and CDR2: LNHDA and SQIVND (reference sequence). Trimming pared 6 bases from V and 9 bases from J, leaving 11 bases between. CDR3 in amino acids: CASSDPTRELFF. DNA of the CDR3: TGTGCCAGTAGCGATCCGACCCGGGAGCTGTTTTTT.

This clone appeared once. The gene calls are TRBV7-3 and TRBJ2-5, with TRBD2 matching over 8 bases. Germline values: CDR1 SGHTA, CDR2 FQGTGA. The CDR3 is 15 residues long. The trim removed 2 bases at V and 5 bases at J, leaving 7 bases unmatched. CDR3 in amino acids: CASSLVGRASETQYF. CDR3 nucleotides: TGTGCCAGCAGCTTAGTCGGGAGGGCTTCGGAGACCCAGTACTTC.

This clone occurred once. The V call is TRBV19, the J call TRBJ1-2; TRBD1 might be the D (6 bases). Trimming removed 7 bases from V and 8 bases from J, with 23 bases in between. From germline, CDR1 is LNHDA and CDR2 SQIVND (reference sequence). The CDR3 length is 15 residues. CDR3 sequence (DNA): TGTGCCAGTACCCCGGCGGGGGCGACGTCCCTGGGCTACACCTTC. As protein: CASTPAGATSLGYTF.

J is TRBJ2-7 and V is TRBV6-4; TRBD1 matches 8 bases. V dropped 6 bases and J dropped 4; count of bases not matched to a gene: 23. Germline CDR1 and CDR2: MRHNA and SNTAGT. The CDR3 has 19 residues. The CDR3 DNA is TGTGCCAGCAGGGAGAAACAAAGGGACAGGACACTTCCTAAGTACGAGCAGTACTTC. Translation gives CASREKQRDRTLPKYEQYF.

The chain carries TRBV9 and TRBJ2-2; 11 positions match TRBD2. Germline values: CDR1 SGDLS, CDR2 YYNGEE. Trimming removed 0 bases from V and 2 bases from J; junction bases left unmatched: 12. The CDR3 covers 20 residues. CDR3 nucleotide sequence: TGTGCCAGCAGCGTAGACCTTTTACTAACTAGCGGGAGTAACACCGGGGAGCTGTTTTTT. Protein: CASSVDLLLTSGSNTGELFF.

This sequence joins TRBV12-5 and TRBJ2-7; D unresolved. Per germline, CDR1 LGHNT and CDR2 FRNRAP. The CDR3 covers 12 residues. The germline V and J ends were trimmed by 2 bases and 2 bases, with 4 bases remaining between them. CDR3 DNA: TGTGCTAGTGGTTTGTCGACCTACGAGCAGTACTTC. This codes for CASGLSTYEQYF. Filled out from reference TRBV12-5 and TRBJ2-7, the complete variable domain reads DARVTQTPRHKVTEMGQEVTMRCQPILGHNTVFWYRQTMMQGLELLAYFRNRAPLDDSGMPKDRFSAEMPDATLATLKIQPSEPRDSAVYFCASGLSTYEQYFGPGTRLTVT.

The rearrangement links TRBV29-1 to TRBJ1-1, with D unresolved. The CDR3 has 13 residues. The V end lost 6 bases, the J end lost 8 bases, and 19 bases lay between the germline ends. Germline lookup yields CDR1 SQVTM and CDR2 ANQGSEA. CDR3 amino acids: CSVPAGHNGEAFF. DNA for the CDR3: TGCAGCGTACCGGCCGGCCACAATGGGGAAGCTTTCTTT. Based on the CDR3 plus reference TRBV29-1 and TRBJ1-1, the full variable domain is SAVISQKPSRDICQRGTSLTIQCQVDSQVTMMFWYRQQPGQSLTLIATANQGSEATYESGFVIDKFPISRPNLTFSTLTVSNMSPEDSSIYLCSVPAGHNGEAFFGQGTRLTVV.

This chain uses TRBV15 with TRBJ2-2, with D perhaps TRBD2 (5 bases). The CDR3 extends over 15 amino acids. In germline, CDR1 is LNHNV, CDR2 YYDKDF (reference sequence). V lost 1 base, J lost 5 bases, and 11 bases lay in between. The CDR3 DNA reads TGTGCCACCAGCAGAGGTCCGGGAACAACCGGGGAGCTGTTTTTT. Protein product: CATSRGPGTTGELFF.

This sequence joins TRBV27 and TRBJ1-5; tentative D call: TRBD1 (5 bases). Trimming took off 2 bases at V and 7 bases at J, with 12 bases between the two ends. CDR3 size: 14 residues. Germline V CDR1 and CDR2: MNHEY, SMNVEV (reference sequence). CDR3 nucleotide sequence: TGTGCCAGCAGTTTAGGAGGGGCTGGCCAGCCCCAGCATTTT. Protein sequence: CASSLGGAGQPQHF.

The chain recombines TRBV19 with TRBJ1-5; the D gene is possibly TRBD1 (5 bases). The CDR3 is 14 residues long. Trimming removed 5 bases at V and 3 bases at J, with 11 bases between. Germline V gives CDR1 LNHDA, CDR2 SQIVND (reference sequence). CDR3 loop: CASSDDSYNQPQHF. CDR3 bases: TGTGCCAGTAGTGATGACAGTTACAATCAGCCCCAGCATTTT. The full variable domain, rest sourced from reference TRBV19 and TRBJ1-5, is DGGITQSPKYLFRKEGQNVTLSCEQNLNHDAMYWYRQDPGQGLRLIYYSQIVNDFQKGDIAEGYSVSREKKESFPLTVTSAQKNPTAFYLCASSDDSYNQPQHFGDGTRLSIL.